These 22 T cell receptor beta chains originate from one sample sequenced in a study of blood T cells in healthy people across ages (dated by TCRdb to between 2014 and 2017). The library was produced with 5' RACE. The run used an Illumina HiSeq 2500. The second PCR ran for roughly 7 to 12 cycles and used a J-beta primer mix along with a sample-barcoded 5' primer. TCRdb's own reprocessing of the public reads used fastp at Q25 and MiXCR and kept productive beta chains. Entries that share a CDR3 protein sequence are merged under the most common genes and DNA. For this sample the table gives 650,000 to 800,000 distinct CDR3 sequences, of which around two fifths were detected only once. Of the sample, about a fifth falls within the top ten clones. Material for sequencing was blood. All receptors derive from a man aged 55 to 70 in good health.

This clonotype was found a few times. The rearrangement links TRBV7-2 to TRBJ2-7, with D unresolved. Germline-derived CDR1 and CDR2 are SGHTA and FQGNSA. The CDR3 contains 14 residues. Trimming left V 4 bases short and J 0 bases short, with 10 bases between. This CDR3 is CASSSPAFSYEQYF. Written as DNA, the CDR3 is TGTGCCAGCAGCTCCCCCGCGTTCTCCTACGAGCAGTACTTC.

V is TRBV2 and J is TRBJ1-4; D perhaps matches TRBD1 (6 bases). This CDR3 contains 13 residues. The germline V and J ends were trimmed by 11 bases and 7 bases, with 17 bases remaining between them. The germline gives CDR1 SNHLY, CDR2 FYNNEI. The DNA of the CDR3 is TGTGCCGGTTACAGGGACTGGCGTGAAAAACTGTTTTTT. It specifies CAGYRDWREKLFF.

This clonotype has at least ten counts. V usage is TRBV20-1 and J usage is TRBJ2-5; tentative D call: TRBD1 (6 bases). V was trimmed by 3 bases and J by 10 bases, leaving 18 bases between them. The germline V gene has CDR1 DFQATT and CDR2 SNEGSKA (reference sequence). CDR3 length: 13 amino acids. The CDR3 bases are TGCAGTGCTAGCCTACAGGGATCTTGTATCCAGTACTTC. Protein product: CSASLQGSCIQYF.

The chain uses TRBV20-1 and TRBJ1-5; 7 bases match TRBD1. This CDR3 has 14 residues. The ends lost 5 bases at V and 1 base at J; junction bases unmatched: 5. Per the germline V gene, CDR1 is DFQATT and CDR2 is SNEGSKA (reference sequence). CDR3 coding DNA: TGCAGTGCTGTAGACAGGGCAAGCAATCAGCCCCAGCATTTT. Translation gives CSAVDRASNQPQHF.

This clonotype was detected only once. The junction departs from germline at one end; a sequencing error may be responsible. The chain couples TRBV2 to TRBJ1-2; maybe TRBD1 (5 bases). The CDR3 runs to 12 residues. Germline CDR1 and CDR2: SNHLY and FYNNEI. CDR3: CASTRTNYGYTF. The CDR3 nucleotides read TGTGCCAGCACGAGGACAAACTATGGCTACACTTTC.

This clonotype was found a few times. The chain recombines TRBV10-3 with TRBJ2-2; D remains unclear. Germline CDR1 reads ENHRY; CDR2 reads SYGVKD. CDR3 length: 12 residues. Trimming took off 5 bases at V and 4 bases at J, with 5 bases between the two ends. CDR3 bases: TGTGCCATCAGTTCCGCCACCGGGGAGCTGTTTTTT. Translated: CAISSATGELFF.

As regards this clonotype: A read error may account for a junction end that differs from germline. CDR3 DNA: TGCGCCAGCAACCAAGTGGGCGGGGGCCTCTCCTACGAGCAGTACTTC. Translation: CASNQVGGGLSYEQYF. V is TRBV4-3 and J is TRBJ2-7, with D perhaps matching TRBD2 (7 bases). Germline loops: CDR1 LGHNA, CDR2 YSLEER. The CDR3 has 16 residues.

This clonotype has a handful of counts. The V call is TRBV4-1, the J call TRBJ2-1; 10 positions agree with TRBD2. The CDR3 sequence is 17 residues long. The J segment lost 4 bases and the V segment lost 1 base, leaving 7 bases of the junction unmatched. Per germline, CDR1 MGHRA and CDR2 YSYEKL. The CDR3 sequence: CASSQVAGGLGYNEQFF. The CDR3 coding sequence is TGCGCCAGCAGCCAAGTAGCGGGGGGCTTGGGGTACAATGAGCAGTTCTTC.

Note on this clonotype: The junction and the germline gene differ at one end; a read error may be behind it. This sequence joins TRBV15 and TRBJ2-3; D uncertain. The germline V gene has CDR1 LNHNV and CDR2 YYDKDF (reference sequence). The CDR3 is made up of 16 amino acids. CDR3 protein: CATSRDVLDYTDTQYF. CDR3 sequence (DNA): TGTGCCACTAGCAGAGATGTCCTAGATTACACAGATACGCAGTATTTT.

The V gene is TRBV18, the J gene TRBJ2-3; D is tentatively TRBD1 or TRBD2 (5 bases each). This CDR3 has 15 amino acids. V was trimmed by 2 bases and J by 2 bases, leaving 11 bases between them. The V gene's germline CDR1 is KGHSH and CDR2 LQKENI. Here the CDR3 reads CASSPTGATTDTQYF. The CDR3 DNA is TGTGCCAGCTCACCAACCGGGGCCACCACAGATACGCAGTATTTT.

The CDR3 reads CASAPARGAATDTQYF. In DNA form, the CDR3 reads TGCGCCAGCGCCCCAGCGCGCGGGGCGGCGACAGATACGCAGTATTTT. The chain links TRBV5-1 to TRBJ2-3, with D possibly being TRBD2 (6 bases). CDR3 length: 16 amino acids. V was shortened by 7 bases and J by 3 bases, with 21 bases between the two germline ends. Germline V gene data show CDR1 as SGHRS and CDR2 as YFSETQ.

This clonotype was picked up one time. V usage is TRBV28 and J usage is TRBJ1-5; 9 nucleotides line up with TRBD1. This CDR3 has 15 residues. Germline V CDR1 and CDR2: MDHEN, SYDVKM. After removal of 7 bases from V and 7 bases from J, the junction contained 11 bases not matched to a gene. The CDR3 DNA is TGTGCCAGCAACCTACAGGGGGCGATCGGACAGCCCCAGCATTTT. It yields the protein CASNLQGAIGQPQHF.

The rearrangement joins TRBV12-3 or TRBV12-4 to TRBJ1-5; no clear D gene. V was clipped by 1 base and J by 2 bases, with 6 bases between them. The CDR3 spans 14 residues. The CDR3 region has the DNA TGTGCCAGCAGTTTAGACTCGGGCAATCAGCCCCAGCATTTT. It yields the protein CASSLDSGNQPQHF.

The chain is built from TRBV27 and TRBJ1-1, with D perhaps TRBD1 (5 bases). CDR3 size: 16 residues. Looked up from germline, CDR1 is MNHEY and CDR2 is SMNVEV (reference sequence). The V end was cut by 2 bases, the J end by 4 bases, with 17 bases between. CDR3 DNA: TGTGCCAGCAGTTTAGGGGCCGCGGGATTCCTCACTGAAGCTTTCTTT. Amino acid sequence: CASSLGAAGFLTEAFF.

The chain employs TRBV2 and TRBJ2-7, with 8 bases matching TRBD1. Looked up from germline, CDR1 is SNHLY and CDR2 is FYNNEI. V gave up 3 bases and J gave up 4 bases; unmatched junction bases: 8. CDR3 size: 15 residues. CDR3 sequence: CASSDETGESYEQYF. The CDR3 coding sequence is TGTGCCAGCAGTGACGAGACAGGGGAAAGTTACGAGCAGTACTTC.

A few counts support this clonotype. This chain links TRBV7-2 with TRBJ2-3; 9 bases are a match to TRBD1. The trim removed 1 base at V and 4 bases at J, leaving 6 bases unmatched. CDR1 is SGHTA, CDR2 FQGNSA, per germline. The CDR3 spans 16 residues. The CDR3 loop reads CASSLVGQGGADTQYF. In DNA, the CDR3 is TGTGCCAGCAGCTTAGTGGGACAGGGTGGCGCAGATACGCAGTATTTT. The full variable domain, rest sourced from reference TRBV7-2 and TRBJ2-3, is GAGVSQSPSNKVTEKGKDVELRCDPISGHTALYWYRQSLGQGLEFLIYFQGNSAPDKSGLPSDRFSAERTGGSVSTLTIQRTQQEDSAVYLCASSLVGQGGADTQYFGPGTRLTVL.

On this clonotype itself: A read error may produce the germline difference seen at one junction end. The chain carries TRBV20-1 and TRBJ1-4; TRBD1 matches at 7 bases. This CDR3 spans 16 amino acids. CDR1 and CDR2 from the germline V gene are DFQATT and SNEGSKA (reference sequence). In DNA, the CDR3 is TGCGGTGCTAGGGACAGTTCTAAGTCATCTAATGAAAAACTGTTTTTT. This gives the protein CGARDSSKSSNEKLFF.

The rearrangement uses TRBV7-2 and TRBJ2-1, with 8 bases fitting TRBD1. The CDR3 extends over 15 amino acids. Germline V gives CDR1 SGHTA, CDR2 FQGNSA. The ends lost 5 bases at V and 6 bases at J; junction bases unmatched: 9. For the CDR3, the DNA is TGTGCCAGCAGCCCCCGACAGGGGCTGGGCAATGAGCAGTTCTTC. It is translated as CASSPRQGLGNEQFF.

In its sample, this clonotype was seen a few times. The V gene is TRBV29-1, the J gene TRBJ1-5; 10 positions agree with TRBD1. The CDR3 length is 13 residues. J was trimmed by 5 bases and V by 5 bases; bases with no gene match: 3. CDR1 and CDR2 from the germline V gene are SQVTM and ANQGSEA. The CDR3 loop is CSVLGQGDQPQHF. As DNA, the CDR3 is TGCAGCGTTCTCGGACAGGGGGATCAGCCCCAGCATTTT.

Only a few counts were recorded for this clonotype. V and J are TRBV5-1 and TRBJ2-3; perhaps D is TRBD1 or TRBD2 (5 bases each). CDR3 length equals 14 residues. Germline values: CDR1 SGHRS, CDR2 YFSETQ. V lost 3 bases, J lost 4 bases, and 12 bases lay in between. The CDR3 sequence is CASSSDGTSDTQYF. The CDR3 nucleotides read TGCGCCAGCAGCTCTGATGGGACCTCAGATACGCAGTATTTT.

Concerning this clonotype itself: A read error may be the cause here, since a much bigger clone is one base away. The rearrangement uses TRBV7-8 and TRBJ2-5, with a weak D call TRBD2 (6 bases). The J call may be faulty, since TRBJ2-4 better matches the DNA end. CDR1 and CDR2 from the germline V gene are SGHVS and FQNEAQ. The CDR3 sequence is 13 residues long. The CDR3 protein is CACSLVGGNIQYF. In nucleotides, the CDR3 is TGTGCCTGCAGCTTAGTCGGGGGTAACATTCAGTACTTC.

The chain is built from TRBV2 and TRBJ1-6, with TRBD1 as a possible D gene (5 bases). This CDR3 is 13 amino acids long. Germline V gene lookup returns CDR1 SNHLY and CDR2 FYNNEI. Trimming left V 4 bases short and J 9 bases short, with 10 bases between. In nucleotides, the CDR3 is TGTGCCAGCAGTGCCGGTCAGGGTTCACCCCTCCACTTT. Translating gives CASSAGQGSPLHF.